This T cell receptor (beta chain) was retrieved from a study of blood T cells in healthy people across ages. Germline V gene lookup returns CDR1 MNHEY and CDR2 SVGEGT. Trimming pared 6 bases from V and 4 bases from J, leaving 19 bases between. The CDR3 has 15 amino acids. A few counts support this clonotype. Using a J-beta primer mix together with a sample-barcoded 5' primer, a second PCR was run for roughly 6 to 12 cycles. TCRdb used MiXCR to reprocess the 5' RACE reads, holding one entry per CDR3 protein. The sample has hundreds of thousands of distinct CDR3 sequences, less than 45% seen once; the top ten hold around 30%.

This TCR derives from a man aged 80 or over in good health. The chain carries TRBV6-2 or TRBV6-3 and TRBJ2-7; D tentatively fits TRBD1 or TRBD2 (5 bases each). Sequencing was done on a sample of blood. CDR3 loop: CASSPAGTELYEQYF. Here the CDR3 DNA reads TGTGCCAGCAGCCCGGCCGGGACGGAGCTTTACGAGCAGTACTTC.